A single sample gave rise to the 23 T cell receptor beta chains below, sequenced in a study of shared clonotypes between healthy human individuals (dated by TCRdb to 2018 to 2020). Receptor amplification or capture employed the immunoSEQ multiplex PCR assay. TCRdb took over this immuneACCESS table, retaining in-frame rearrangements with V and J assigned. Such tables are incomplete; in checked studies, under half of the missing clones stem from an unresolved V gene, and the remainder is unexplained. The sample contains more than 2 million clones, around 93% of them found a single time. Roughly 1.7% of the sample is in the top ten clones. CD8 naive samples consisted of CD45RO-negative cells that were positively selected for CCR7, yielding a CD45RA+CCR7+ population without TemRA cells. The source material was naive CD8+ T cells from PBMCs. The label giving this sample's cell subset or site can be read as: CD45RA+CCR7+. These receptors all stem from a man aged 18 to 29 in good health. Some clones in this sample may be carry-over from other donors' samples.

The chain carries TRBV6-1 and TRBJ1-3; the D gene is possibly TRBD1 (5 bases). Germline CDR1 MNHNS, CDR2 SASEGT. CDR3 length: 15 amino acids. V was pared by 2 bases and J by 4 bases, with 12 bases between. This CDR3 is CASSEPKGIGNTIYF. DNA for the CDR3: TGTGCCAGCAGTGAACCTAAGGGGATCGGAAACACCATATATTTT.

In DNA form, the CDR3 reads TGTGCCAGCAGCATCACTTACCGGGACGGCTACAATGAGCAGTTCTTC. Translated, it gives CASSITYRDGYNEQFF. This chain links TRBV9 with TRBJ2-1; either TRBD1 or TRBD2 may supply D (5 bases each). CDR1 and CDR2 (germline): SGDLS, YYNGEE. Trimming stripped 4 bases from V and 3 bases from J, with 17 bases between. There are 16 residues in the CDR3.

The chain uses TRBV7-9 and TRBJ2-7, with 8 bases matching TRBD1. The V gene's germline CDR1 is SEHNR and CDR2 FQNEAQ (reference sequence). V dropped 2 bases and J dropped 3; count of bases not matched to a gene: 6. The CDR3 is 15 residues long. Here the CDR3 reads CASSLPRGLVYEQYF. Written as DNA, the CDR3 is TGTGCCAGCAGCTTACCCAGGGGGCTAGTCTACGAGCAGTACTTC.

About this clone: This sample includes further DNA sequences coding for the same CDR3. The chain is built from TRBV6-5 and TRBJ1-1, with D tentatively TRBD1 (6 bases). V was clipped by 0 bases and J by 3 bases, with 8 bases between them. The CDR3 totals 14 residues. Germline lookup yields CDR1 MNHEY and CDR2 SVGAGI. The CDR3 sequence is CASSYSEGDTEAFF. Here the CDR3 DNA reads TGTGCCAGCAGTTACTCGGAGGGGGACACTGAAGCTTTCTTT.

The chain couples TRBV7-9 to TRBJ1-5, with TRBD1 identical over 8 bases. This CDR3 region has 16 residues. With V trimmed by 6 bases and J by 4 bases, 11 bases remained unmatched. From germline, CDR1 is SEHNR and CDR2 FQNEAQ (reference sequence). CDR3 coding DNA: TGTGCCAGCAGTCCAGGGGGCGTAATGGGGAATCAGCCCCAGCATTTT. As protein: CASSPGGVMGNQPQHF.

The rearrangement uses TRBV27 and TRBJ1-5, with D unresolved. V gave up 4 bases and J gave up 6 bases, with 10 bases separating them. CDR3 length: 13 residues. CDR1 is MNHEY and CDR2 is SMNVEV in the germline V gene (reference sequence). The CDR3 region has the DNA TGTGCCAGCAGTTCCCATGAGGGTCAGCCCCAGCATTTT. Translating it yields CASSSHEGQPQHF.

The rearrangement joins TRBV9 to TRBJ2-7; either TRBD1 or TRBD2 may supply D (5 bases each). The CDR3 is 15 amino acids. Deletions cut 4 bases from V and 0 bases from J, with 14 bases between. Per germline, CDR1 SGDLS and CDR2 YYNGEE. The CDR3 DNA reads TGTGCCAGCAGCCCCGGGGCCAGCAACTCCTACGAGCAGTACTTC. Protein product: CASSPGASNSYEQYF.

The chain carries TRBV9 and TRBJ2-1; 13 nucleotides match TRBD2. This CDR3 has 14 amino acids. CDR1 and CDR2 (germline): SGDLS, YYNGEE. J was trimmed by 10 bases and V by 3 bases; bases with no gene match: 4. CDR3 amino acids: CASSAGLAGPEQFF. CDR3 sequence (DNA): TGTGCCAGCAGCGCGGGACTAGCGGGACCAGAGCAGTTCTTC.

This clone was counted once. The chain has TRBV9 and TRBJ2-7; a possible D gene is TRBD2 (6 bases). In germline, CDR1 is SGDLS, CDR2 YYNGEE. With 7 bases removed from V and 0 bases from J, the gap between germline ends came to 8 bases. The CDR3 has 12 residues. This CDR3 reads CASGGISYEQYF. CDR3 nucleotides: TGTGCCAGCGGCGGGATCTCCTACGAGCAGTACTTC.

The CDR3 reads CASSRRDRVAEQYF. CDR3 sequence (DNA): TGTGCCAGCAGTCGCCGGGACAGGGTTGCCGAGCAGTACTTC. The V and J genes are TRBV7-9 and TRBJ2-7, with 9 bases that match TRBD1. The CDR3 length is 14 residues. Germline CDR1 reads SEHNR; CDR2 reads FQNEAQ (reference sequence). V was clipped by 6 bases and J by 6 bases; unmatched bases: 9.

V usage is TRBV9 and J usage is TRBJ2-7; 7 bases are a match to TRBD2. Germline values: CDR1 SGDLS, CDR2 YYNGEE. V lost 3 bases to trimming and J lost 1 base; unmatched junction nucleotides: 10. This CDR3 is 16 amino acids long. CDR3 nucleotides: TGTGCCAGCAGCGGAGAATTCAGCGGGGCTTCCTACGAGCAGTACTTC. Amino acids: CASSGEFSGASYEQYF.

The chain links TRBV2 to TRBJ1-1; D remains ambiguous. In germline, CDR1 is SNHLY, CDR2 FYNNEI. Trimming took off 2 bases at V and 1 base at J, with 11 bases between the two ends. The CDR3 loop spans 15 amino acids. The CDR3 DNA reads as TGTGCCAGCAGTGAATTACGGAAACCGAACACTGAAGCTTTCTTT. Protein: CASSELRKPNTEAFF.

This clone was found once. V is TRBV28 and J is TRBJ2-7; 7 bases map to TRBD2. The CDR3 is made up of 13 amino acids. After removal of 7 bases from V and 1 base from J, the junction contained 4 bases not matched to a gene. Germline CDR1 is MDHEN and CDR2 is SYDVKM. The CDR3 spells CASMGGWSYEQYF. The DNA of the CDR3 is TGTGCCAGCATGGGGGGGTGGTCCTACGAGCAGTACTTC. The full variable domain, in which reference TRBV28 and TRBJ2-7 provide the parts outside the CDR3, is DVKVTQSSRYLVKRTGEKVFLECVQDMDHENMFWYRQDPGLGLRLIYFSYDVKMKEKGDIPEGYSVSREKKERFSLILESASTNQTSMYLCASMGGWSYEQYFGPGTRLTVT.

The rearrangement joins TRBV11-2 to TRBJ2-3, with TRBD2 identical over 10 bases. V lost 2 bases and J lost 6; bases outside the gene matches: 5. The germline V gene has CDR1 SGHAT and CDR2 FQNNGV. The CDR3 sequence is 15 residues long. The CDR3 loop is CASSLFKRGGDTQYF. DNA for the CDR3: TGTGCCAGCAGCTTATTTAAGCGGGGGGGGGATACGCAGTATTTT.

The chain couples TRBV14 to TRBJ1-2, with D unresolved. Germline V gives CDR1 SGHDN, CDR2 FVKESK. There are 14 residues in the CDR3. V lost 3 bases and J lost 2, with 10 bases in between. The chain's CDR3 is CASSHWELNYGYTF. CDR3 bases: TGTGCCAGCAGCCACTGGGAGCTAAACTATGGCTACACCTTC.

This clone was observed a single time. The genes are TRBV7-6 and TRBJ1-4; no clear D. Deletions cut 6 bases from V and 2 bases from J, with 7 bases between. The germline gives CDR1 SGHVS, CDR2 FNYEAQ. This CDR3 spans 13 amino acids. CDR3 residues: CASRARTNEKLFF. CDR3 coding DNA: TGTGCCAGCAGGGCCCGGACTAATGAAAAACTGTTTTTT.

This clone was observed a handful of times. The V and J genes are TRBV30 and TRBJ1-1; D is unresolved. The CDR3 is 18 amino acids. The V gene's germline CDR1 is GTSNPN and CDR2 SVGIG (reference sequence). Trimming took off 3 bases at V and 0 bases at J, with 23 bases between the two ends. CDR3 sequence (DNA): TGTGCCTGGAGGATTTTTGAAGACCCTTTGACCATGAACACTGAAGCTTTCTTT. Its translation: CAWRIFEDPLTMNTEAFF.

CDR3 residues: CASSLFLLAGVFVQTQYF. CDR3 DNA: TGCGCCAGCAGCTTGTTCTTGCTAGCGGGGGTGTTTGTACAGACCCAGTACTTC. The chain links TRBV5-1 to TRBJ2-5; 10 positions agree with TRBD2. The V segment lost 1 base and the J segment 6 bases; nucleotides outside the gene matches: 15. The germline V gene encodes CDR1 SGHRS and CDR2 YFSETQ. This CDR3 contains 18 residues. The whole variable domain, filled in from reference TRBV5-1 and TRBJ2-5, reads KAGVTQTPRYLIKTRGQQVTLSCSPISGHRSVSWYQQTPGQGLQFLFEYFSETQRNKGNFPGRFSGRQFSNSRSEMNVSTLELGDSALYLCASSLFLLAGVFVQTQYFGPGTRLLVL.

The chain links TRBV9 to TRBJ2-4; D unclear. Germline lookup yields CDR1 SGDLS and CDR2 YYNGEE. This CDR3 has 14 amino acids. V lost 4 bases and J lost 0, with 8 bases in between. This CDR3 is CASSPALAKNIQYF. The CDR3 DNA sequence: TGTGCCAGCAGCCCAGCGCTAGCCAAAAACATTCAGTACTTC.

This rearrangement joins TRBV2 to TRBJ2-7, with 11 bases fitting TRBD2. Looked up from germline, CDR1 is SNHLY and CDR2 is FYNNEI. The CDR3 extends over 18 amino acids. Trimming removed 3 bases from V and 4 bases from J; junction bases left unmatched: 14. CDR3 residues: CASSEGTSGSKAHYEQYF. CDR3 DNA: TGTGCCAGCAGTGAGGGGACTAGCGGAAGCAAGGCCCATTACGAGCAGTACTTC.

The V gene is TRBV18, the J gene TRBJ2-7; D is possibly TRBD1 or TRBD2 (5 bases each). CDR1 and CDR2 from the germline V gene are KGHSH and LQKENI. The CDR3 runs to 15 residues. V lost 0 bases to trimming and J lost 0 bases, with 9 bases between them. The CDR3 protein is CASSPPNGASYEQYF. DNA for the CDR3: TGTGCCAGCTCACCACCAAACGGGGCCTCCTACGAGCAGTACTTC.

Notes on this clone: Other DNA sequences within the sample encode an identical CDR3. This chain links TRBV27 with TRBJ2-1, with D maybe TRBD2 (6 bases). The CDR3 length is 13 residues. Trimming removed 5 bases at V and 7 bases at J, with 12 bases between. The germline gives CDR1 MNHEY, CDR2 SMNVEV (reference sequence). Here the CDR3 DNA reads TGTGCCAGCAGTCTCTCCCGGGGGAATGAGCAGTTCTTC. Translation gives CASSLSRGNEQFF.

J is TRBJ2-7 and V is TRBV11-3; a weak D match, TRBD1 (6 bases). V lost 2 bases and J lost 1, with 9 bases in between. CDR1 and CDR2 (germline): SGHNT, YENEEA. This CDR3 comprises 14 residues. This CDR3 is CASSLTGRSYEQYF. The CDR3 DNA is TGTGCCAGCAGCTTAACAGGGCGGTCCTACGAGCAGTACTTC.